This TCR beta chain was recorded in a study of cytomegalovirus exposure and HLA in healthy donors. Study-wide results and limits: Presence/absence analysis assumed near-uniform sequencing depth across donors. Previously analyzed data showed that most TCR beta V segments were productive at a frequency of about 90% or about 30%.

For this clone: Its antigen is undetermined.

With 6 bases removed from V and 10 bases from J, the gap between germline ends came to 11 bases. CDR3 length: 11 residues. In germline, CDR1 is SGHDT, CDR2 YYEEEE. The PCR employed 60 Vbeta primers together with 13 Jbeta primers. As handled by the study authors: Roughly 10 million shared chains were among the roughly 78 million unique TCR beta chains that a later analysis counted. The assay was immunoSEQ multiplex PCR, and TCRdb's table has in-frame clones only and misses some. That table gives V, J and clone size, and the DNA gave D and trimming. The sample holds more than 100,000 clones; roughly 74% are singletons and the top ten take around 5.5%.

The receptor's source is a woman aged 45 to 65 in good health and CMV-seropositive. J is TRBJ2-1 and V is TRBV5-6, with a tentative D call TRBD2 (5 bases). The sample consisted of PBMCs. This chain's CDR3 is CASTSLAEQFF. In nucleotides, the CDR3 is TGTGCCAGCACTAGCTTGGCCGAGCAGTTCTTC.